This entry features one T cell receptor beta chain sequence. Its cognate antigen is unknown. These data belong to a study of OX40 agonist ivuxolimab in advanced cancers. Whole-study findings and limits: At doses 0.1 to 3.0 mg/kg, CD4+ and CD8+ clones expanded. Researchers did not determine the expanded peripheral T cells' antigen specificity.

This table comes from immunoSEQ multiplex PCR, and its TCRdb copy is limited to in-frame clones, with some not included. Of 65,000 to 85,000 clones in the sample, around 88% were seen once. The V gene lost 5 bases and the J gene lost 6 bases, with 16 bases spanning the gap. CDR3 length: 14 residues. Germline V gives CDR1 MDHEN, CDR2 SYDVKM. The source was CD4+ or CD8+ T cells sorted from blood, collected in a trial of the OX40 agonist ivuxolimab. The rearrangement joins TRBV28 to TRBJ1-2; D is perhaps TRBD1 (5 bases). The receptor was isolated from an adult with an advanced solid tumor such as melanoma, head and neck, liver or kidney cancer. The CDR3 sequence is CASSRPQGRDGYTF. The CDR3 coding sequence is TGTGCCAGCAGTCGTCCGCAGGGTAGGGATGGCTACACCTTC.